These 4 T cell receptor beta chains came from one sample sequenced in a study of T cell responses to AZD1222 COVID-19 vaccine. Assay used: immunoSEQ multiplex PCR; TCRdb lists only in-frame clones, some missing. The data contain 250,000 to 300,000 clones, around 92% of them seen just once; the ten biggest clones take up 0.5% to 0.65%. Sequencing was performed on peripheral blood, taken 28 days after the second AZD1222 dose. These TCRs come from an adult who received the AZD1222 COVID-19 vaccine.

The V gene is TRBV5-1, the J gene TRBJ2-1; D remains unclear. This CDR3 region has 13 residues. V lost 4 bases and J 10 bases, leaving 15 bases between the germline ends. Looked up from germline, CDR1 is SGHRS and CDR2 is YFSETQ. This CDR3 is CASSPPGRREQFF. In DNA, the CDR3 is TGCGCCAGCAGCCCCCCTGGCCGGCGGGAGCAGTTCTTC.

The V gene is TRBV6-4, the J gene TRBJ1-6; D remains ambiguous. With 0 bases removed from V and 12 bases from J, the gap between germline ends came to 9 bases. CDR3 length equals 13 residues. Germline loops: CDR1 MRHNA, CDR2 SNTAGT. The CDR3: CASSDSEGRPLHF. CDR3 coding DNA: TGTGCCAGCAGTGACTCTGAGGGAAGACCCCTCCACTTT.

This clone was observed a few times. J is TRBJ1-2 and V is TRBV18; D unresolved. V was trimmed by 3 bases and J by 8 bases, leaving 22 bases between them. Germline CDR1 is KGHSH and CDR2 is LQKENI. CDR3 size: 16 residues. The chain's CDR3 is CASSPSPSDPLGGYTF. CDR3 in DNA: TGTGCCAGCTCACCGTCCCCCTCAGACCCACTCGGGGGCTACACCTTC.

The J gene is TRBJ2-7, the V gene TRBV6-1; possible D gene TRBD1, 8 bases. Per germline, CDR1 MNHNS and CDR2 SASEGT. CDR3 size: 13 residues. The ends were cut back, 1 base at V and 12 bases at J, with 16 bases in the middle. Written as DNA, the CDR3 is TGTGCCAGCAGTGAAGACAGGGGGGGACCGACGTACTTC. Its protein is CASSEDRGGPTYF.